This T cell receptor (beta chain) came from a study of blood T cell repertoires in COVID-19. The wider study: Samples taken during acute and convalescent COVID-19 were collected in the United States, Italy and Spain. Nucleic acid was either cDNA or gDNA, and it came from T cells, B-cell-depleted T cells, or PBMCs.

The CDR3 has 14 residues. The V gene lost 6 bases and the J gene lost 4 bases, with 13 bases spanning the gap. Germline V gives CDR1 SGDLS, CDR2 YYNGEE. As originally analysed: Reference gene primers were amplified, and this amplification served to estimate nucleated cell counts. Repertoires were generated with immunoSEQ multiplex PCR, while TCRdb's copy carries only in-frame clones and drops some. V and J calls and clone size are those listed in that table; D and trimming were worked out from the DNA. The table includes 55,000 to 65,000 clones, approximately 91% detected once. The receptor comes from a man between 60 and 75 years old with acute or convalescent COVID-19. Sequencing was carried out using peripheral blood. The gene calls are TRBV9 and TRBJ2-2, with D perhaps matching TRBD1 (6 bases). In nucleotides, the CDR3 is TGTGCCAGCAACAACCAGGGGCGCACCGGGGAGCTGTTTTTT. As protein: CASNNQGRTGELFF.